This TCR beta chain emerged from a study of blood T cell repertoires in COVID-19 (dated by TCRdb to 2020 to 2021). As for the study more broadly: Samples from collaborators originated in the United States, Italy and Spain and spanned both the acute and convalescent phases of COVID-19. The prospective study material was composed of cDNA or gDNA derived from T cells, B-cell-depleted T cells, or PBMCs. The samples were drawn from two sources: the first 160 participants of the ongoing ImmuneRACE study, and 950 to 1,500 subjects contributed by 6 global collaborators. A freely available public database, intended as a resource for researchers studying the immune response to SARS-CoV-2, is where the repertoires were released. Nearly every sample came with metadata listing a de-identified subject ID, COVID-19 status, age in years and sex. Where available, HLA class I and class II types were obtained from metadata supplied by the sample provider rather than from assay-based typing. The dataset comprised deeply sampled blood TCRbeta repertoires from subjects exposed to, actively infected with, or recovered from COVID-19.

The immunoSEQ Assay, a bias-controlled multiplex PCR, was used to amplify TCRbeta CDR3 regions from genomic DNA. The study's own analysis went as follows. Nucleated cell counts per sample were estimated from amplification of reference gene primers within the assay. To quantify the absolute abundance of each unique TCRbeta CDR3 rearrangement, sequence reads were collapsed and filtered. Productive Simpson clonality was computed per sample as the square root of Simpson's diversity index over productive rearrangements. TCRdb's version of the immuneACCESS table is confined to in-frame rearrangements and falls short of the full clone set. An unresolved V gene accounts for under half of the shortfall where checked; the remainder is of unknown origin. That table is the source of V, J and clone size, and D and trimming were worked out from the DNA. Present in this sample are some 460,000 clones, about 85% of which were seen just once. The ten largest account for approximately 2% of the sample.

Participants in the prospective study were enrolled through a virtual design, were aged about 18 to 89 years, and lived in about 25 United States geographic areas. In the prospective study, cohorts were assigned on the basis of participant-reported clinical history obtained from a screening survey and a study questionnaire. In the prospective study, whole blood, serum and a nasopharyngeal or oropharyngeal swab were collected from each participant by mobile phlebotomists. Prospective study participants could optionally give additional blood draws and questionnaires over an approximately two-month period. Prospective study blood samples were shipped either frozen or at room temperature before DNA extraction. Of note for this clone: This receptor's antigen is unknown. No base quality values were provided; no much bigger clone lies one nucleotide off.

Overall study outcomes, separate from this receptor: The quantity of clinical and demographic metadata differed by source and by participant and was supplied without curation.

Material for sequencing was PBMCs or T cells enriched from blood (not recorded which). This receptor was taken from a woman under 30 with acute COVID-19.

For the CDR3, the sequence is CASSFDRGLGRGETQYF. The DNA sequence reads TGTGCCAGCAGCTTCGACAGGGGGTTAGGGCGCGGAGAGACCCAGTACTTC. Recombination connected TRBV5-8 to TRBJ2-5; the central 9 bases match TRBD1. The germline V and J ends show losses of 2 bases and 4 bases respectively, and no gene match explains 12 bases of the junction. Its CDR3 holds 17 amino acids, cysteine through phenylalanine. This entry keeps only the CDR3 DNA: 51 bases, framed from base 1. According to the germline V gene, CDR1 reads SGHTS and CDR2 reads YDEGEE. Full variable domain (CDR3 extended with the reference TRBV5-8 and TRBJ2-5 proteins): EAGVTQSPTHLIKTRGQQATLRCSPISGHTSVYWYQQALGLGLQFLLWYDEGEERNRGNFPPRFSGRQFPNYSSELNVNALELEDSALYLCASSFDRGLGRGETQYFGPGTRLLVL.